This is a list of T cell receptor beta chains from one sample in a study of T-cell memory formation after mild COVID-19. TCRdb re-derived calls from the 5' RACE reads in MiXCR, one entry per CDR3 protein. The table includes about 390,000 distinct CDR3 sequences, 15% to 20% detected once. Sequencing was carried out using PBMCs or a T cell subset sorted from them (not recorded which). The receptor set was obtained from a man between 18 and 29 years old who had mild COVID-19 (a few samples of this study predate the infection). Cell type and time point are not known. Each CDR3 is given with its conserved first and last residue. Fields, in order: clone size, J gene, V gene, D gene, CDR3 protein, CDR3 DNA. The D gene is left open where the match is weak. Clone size is not always given. Where it is, it says once, few, many or a class for expanded clones.

many | TRBJ2-2 | TRBV10-3 | TRBD2 | CATLSGLAGGTGELFF | TGTGCCACTCTTTCGGGACTAGCGGGGGGCACCGGGGAGCTGTTTTTT
NA | TRBJ1-2 | TRBV20-1 | TRBD1 | CSAIGAGGRDREYYGYTF | TGCAGTGCTATTGGCGCTGGAGGTCGGGACAGGGAATACTATGGCTACACCTTC
NA | TRBJ2-2 | TRBV4-2 | TRBD2 | CASSPRTSGGNTGELFF | TGTGCCAGCAGCCCCCGGACTAGCGGGGGGAACACCGGGGAGCTGTTTTTT
NA | TRBJ2-3 | TRBV10-3 | NA | CATAGPGTDTQYF | TGTGCCACGGCGGGACCAGGCACAGATACGCAGTATTTT
NA | TRBJ2-1 | TRBV6-5 | TRBD1 | CASSPTGGGSTQFF | TGTGCCAGCAGCCCGACAGGGGGCGGATCTACGCAGTTCTTC
NA | TRBJ1-5 | TRBV5-6 | NA | CASSLLGGARRDQPQHF | TGTGCCAGCAGCTTGCTTGGAGGGGCCAGGCGGGACCAGCCCCAGCATTTT
NA | TRBJ2-7 | TRBV5-4 | TRBD2 | CASSGRGGSYEQYF | TGTGCCAGCAGCGGCCGCGGGGGGTCCTACGAGCAGTACTTC
NA | TRBJ1-5 | TRBV20-1 | NA | CSARVQGDNQPQHF | TGCAGTGCTAGAGTGCAGGGCGATAATCAGCCCCAGCATTTT
few | TRBJ1-2 | TRBV6-5 | NA | CASSQDSWSRTF | TGTGCCAGCAGCCAGGACAGTTGGTCCCGCACCTTC
NA | TRBJ2-1 | TRBV4-1 | NA | CASSHRRGGRGGYEQFF | TGCGCCAGCAGCCACCGGCGGGGTGGCAGGGGTGGCTATGAGCAGTTCTTC
NA | TRBJ2-6 | TRBV7-8 | TRBD1 | CASTQGAGANVLTF | TGTGCCAGCACCCAGGGGGCTGGGGCCAACGTCCTGACTTTC